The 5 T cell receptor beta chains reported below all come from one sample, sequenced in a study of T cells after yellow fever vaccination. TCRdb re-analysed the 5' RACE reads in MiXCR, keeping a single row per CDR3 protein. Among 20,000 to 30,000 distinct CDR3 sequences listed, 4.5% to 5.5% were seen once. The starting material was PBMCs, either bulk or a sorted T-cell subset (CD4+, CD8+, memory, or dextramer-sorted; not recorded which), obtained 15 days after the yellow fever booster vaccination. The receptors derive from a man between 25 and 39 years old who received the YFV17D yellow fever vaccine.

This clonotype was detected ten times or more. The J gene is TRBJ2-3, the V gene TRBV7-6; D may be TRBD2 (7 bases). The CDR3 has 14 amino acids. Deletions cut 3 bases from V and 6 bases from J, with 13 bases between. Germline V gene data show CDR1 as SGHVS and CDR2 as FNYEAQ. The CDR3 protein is CASSFLQGGDTQYF. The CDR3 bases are TGTGCCAGCAGCTTTCTACAGGGAGGGGATACGCAGTATTTT.

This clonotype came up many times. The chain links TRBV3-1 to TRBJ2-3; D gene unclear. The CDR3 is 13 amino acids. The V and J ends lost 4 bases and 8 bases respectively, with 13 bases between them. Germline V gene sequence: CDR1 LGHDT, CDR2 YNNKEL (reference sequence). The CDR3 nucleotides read TGTGCCAGCAGCCCTCTTTGGTCTGGTACGCAGTATTTT. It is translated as CASSPLWSGTQYF.

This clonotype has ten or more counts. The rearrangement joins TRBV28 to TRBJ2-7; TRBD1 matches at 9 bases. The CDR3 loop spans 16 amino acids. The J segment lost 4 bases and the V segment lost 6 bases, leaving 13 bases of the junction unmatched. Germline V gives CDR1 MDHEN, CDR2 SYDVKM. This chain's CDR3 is CASSQDRGGAGYEQYF. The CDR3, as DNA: TGTGCCAGCAGCCAGGACAGGGGTGGGGCGGGGTACGAGCAGTACTTC.

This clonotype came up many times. For the CDR3, the DNA is TGTGCCACCAGTGATCCCCAGGACAGGGTCTACGAGCAGTACTTC. It is translated as CATSDPQDRVYEQYF. The V gene is TRBV24-1, the J gene TRBJ2-7; 8 bases are shared with TRBD1. Trimming at V came to 3 bases and at J to 3 bases, leaving 6 bases not matched to a gene. Germline CDR1 and CDR2: KGHDR and SFDVKD. There are 15 residues in the CDR3.

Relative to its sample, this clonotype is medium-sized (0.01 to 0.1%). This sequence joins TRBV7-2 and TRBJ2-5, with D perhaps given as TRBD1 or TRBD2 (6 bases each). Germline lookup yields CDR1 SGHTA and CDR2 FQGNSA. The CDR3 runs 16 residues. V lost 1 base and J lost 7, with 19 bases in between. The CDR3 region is CASSLVKPTGGGTQYF. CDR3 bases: TGTGCCAGCAGCTTAGTGAAGCCCACCGGAGGGGGGACCCAGTACTTC.